This TCR beta chain derives from a study of tumour-infiltrating T cells in Burkitt lymphoma. Study-level information: Productive clonality predicted overall and progression-free survival.

Using immunoSEQ multiplex PCR, the repertoire was profiled, and TCRdb retains in-frame clones only, with some absent. Of about 3,000 clones in the sample, approximately 12% were seen once. As concerns this clone: As yet, its antigen is unknown. One end of the junction does not line up with germline, which may come from a read error.

Germline V gives CDR1 SSHAT, CDR2 FNYEAQ (reference sequence). CDR3 length: 16 amino acids. Study conclusions and caveats: Public clonotypes, several, appeared across numerous Burkitt lymphoma patients.

The sample was tumor tissue. The gene calls are TRBV7-7 and TRBJ2-2, with D uncertain. The TCR sequence derives from a human donor with Burkitt lymphoma. CDR3 DNA: TGTGCTAGCACCCCAATCGAAGGGATTAACACCGGGGAGCTGTTTTTT. Translating it yields CASTPIEGINTGELFF.